One T cell receptor (beta chain) is described in this entry. Its antigen is undetermined. Quantitative 5'-RACE with molecular barcodes produced the TCR beta libraries. Via MiXCR, TCRdb re-called the 5' RACE reads, giving one row per CDR3 protein. The table has 80,000 to 90,000 distinct CDR3 sequences, about 27% seen once. These data belong to a study of CD8 T cells in ankylosing spondylitis. Findings of the study overall: Disease-linked clones were CD8+ and relatively rare in peripheral blood. There was a TCR beta motif, made of eight highly homologous variants, that appeared characteristic of ankylosing spondylitis blood.

CDR3 length: 11 residues. Per the germline V gene, CDR1 is SGHTA and CDR2 is FQGNSA. Trimming cost V 5 bases and J 8 bases, with 9 bases left between them. The clonotype originates from a male donor with ankylosing spondylitis or in good health (not recorded which). The J gene is TRBJ1-2, the V gene TRBV7-2; D call uncertain. Sequenced: blood, either unsorted or a sorted T cell fraction (not recorded which). The CDR3 sequence: CASSLVLGYTF. The CDR3 DNA follows: TGTGCCAGCAGCCTCGTTTTAGGCTACACCTTC.